The TCR beta chain under discussion was sequenced for a study of human CD8 memory T cell subsets. Overall study findings and caveats: When diversity was estimated with Chao1, stem-like memory T cells appeared more diverse than precursor exhausted T cells. The stem-like memory T cell repertoire shared very little with the precursor exhausted T cell repertoire.

From healthy donors, buffy coats were the source of the PBMC. It was by negative magnetic separation that total CD8+ T cells were enriched. Germline V gene data show CDR1 as LNHDA and CDR2 as SQIVND (reference sequence). The CDR3 is made up of 14 amino acids. Researchers made TCR beta libraries via UMI-labeled 5' RACE. After re-calling the 5' RACE reads, TCRdb lists one entry per CDR3 protein, DNA absent. The specimen's table records a few thousand distinct CDR3 sequences. This clonotype registers medium-sized by frequency. Its antigen is still unknown. This receptor was identified in a human donor in good health. The rearrangement links TRBV19 to TRBJ2-1; TCRdb outputs TRBD2, but without DNA this stays unchecked. The source material was CD8+ effector memory T cells (TEM) sorted from PBMCs. Indicated subset: effector memory CD8 T cells, CCR7- CD45RO+ CD95+. The CDR3 sequence is CASTIAGGLNEQFF.